Listed here are 9 T cell receptor beta chains from one sample, sequenced in a study of Ad26.COV2.S vaccination and SARS-CoV-2 variants. Noted treatment: some 20 received Ad26.COV2.S at low or high dose, single or two shots; several received placebo; per-sample allocation not given. Day 63 after the first injection of vaccine or placebo was the sampling time. The data were produced by immunoSEQ multiplex PCR, yet TCRdb's version contains in-frame clones alone and is incomplete. The repertoire holds hundreds of thousands of clones, around nine tenths seen once, with 9% to 15% in the top ten. This material consisted of peripheral blood, taken in a trial of Ad26.COV2.S vaccine versus placebo. The receptors shown here come from a person between 18 and 65 years old who received the Ad26.COV2.S COVID-19 vaccine or a placebo.

This chain joins TRBV6-1 and TRBJ1-2; 9 bases are a match to TRBD1. The CDR3 runs to 16 residues. Unmatched junction bases numbered 11, after V lost 3 bases and J lost 6 bases. Germline lookup yields CDR1 MNHNS and CDR2 SASEGT. This chain's CDR3 is CASSDVGNRGLNGYTF. The CDR3, as DNA: TGTGCCAGCAGTGATGTAGGAAACAGGGGGCTGAATGGCTACACCTTC.

This chain links TRBV4-3 with TRBJ2-5; D is uncertain. The CDR3 length is 13 residues. Trimming pared 3 bases from V and 5 bases from J, leaving 10 bases between. Germline V gives CDR1 LGHNA, CDR2 YSLEER. Here the CDR3 reads CASSHVHAETQYF. The CDR3 coding sequence is TGCGCCAGCAGCCACGTTCATGCGGAGACCCAGTACTTC.

The chain couples TRBV10-3 to TRBJ2-2, with 10 bases that match TRBD2. Trimming removed 8 bases from V and 3 bases from J; junction bases left unmatched: 6. This CDR3 contains 15 residues. The germline V gene encodes CDR1 ENHRY and CDR2 SYGVKD. The CDR3 bases are TGTGCCATCGCCCCCGGACTAGCGGACACCGGGGAGCTGTTTTTT. Residues: CAIAPGLADTGELFF.

The sample holds one count of this clone. The chain employs TRBV2 and TRBJ1-1; tentative D call: TRBD1 (6 bases). Germline V gene data show CDR1 as SNHLY and CDR2 as FYNNEI. The germline V and J ends were trimmed by 3 bases and 7 bases, with 9 bases remaining between them. The CDR3 length is 12 residues. The DNA of the CDR3 is TGTGCCAGCAGTGAGGGACACCTTGAAGCTTTCTTT. Its protein product is CASSEGHLEAFF.

The DNA of the CDR3 is TGTGCCATCAGGAGTCGGACTAGCGGGAGGGAAGGGGAGCTGTTTTTT. It codes for CAIRSRTSGREGELFF. The gene calls are TRBV10-3 and TRBJ2-2, with 15 bases lining up with TRBD2. The ends lost 6 bases at V and 8 bases at J; junction bases unmatched: 7. The CDR3 totals 16 residues. Germline V lookup: CDR1 ENHRY, CDR2 SYGVKD.

This clone was seen more than once but under ten times. The chain links TRBV5-1 to TRBJ2-2; no clear D. Germline CDR1 and CDR2: SGHRS and YFSETQ. The CDR3 extends over 15 amino acids. Trimming removed 2 bases at V and 2 bases at J, with 10 bases between. The CDR3 DNA sequence: TGCGCCAGCAGCTTAGTGATGAGAAACACCGGGGAGCTGTTTTTT. Translating it yields CASSLVMRNTGELFF.

The chain recombines TRBV7-2 with TRBJ1-5; TRBD1 might be the D (6 bases). Germline CDR1 and CDR2: SGHTA and FQGNSA. The CDR3 contains 16 residues. Trimming removed 1 base at V and 4 bases at J, with 14 bases between. The CDR3 here is CASSLEWTALNQPQHF. As DNA, the CDR3 is TGTGCCAGCAGCTTAGAGTGGACAGCCTTAAATCAGCCCCAGCATTTT.

The DNA of the CDR3 is TGTGCCACCAGCAGAGATCAGGGGACAGGGAGCTACGAGCAGTACTTC. Protein: CATSRDQGTGSYEQYF. The chain has TRBV15 and TRBJ2-7; 9 positions agree with TRBD1. Losses at the gene ends were 0 bases for V and 3 bases for J; bases not matched to a gene: 6. The CDR3 contains 16 residues. Germline CDR1 LNHNV, CDR2 YYDKDF (reference sequence).

CDR3 region: CAISESRGRTKGDYGYTF. CDR3 in DNA: TGTGCCATCAGTGAGTCGAGGGGTAGGACCAAAGGGGACTATGGCTACACCTTC. The J gene is TRBJ1-2, the V gene TRBV10-3, with TRBD1 as a possible D gene (5 bases). V was cut by 0 bases and J by 3 bases, with 20 bases left in between. The CDR3 totals 18 residues. CDR1 is ENHRY and CDR2 is SYGVKD in the germline V gene.